This record covers a single T cell receptor (beta chain). What antigen it recognizes has not been identified. The sample holds no much larger clone one base away, and base qualities are not on file. The data were obtained in a study of T cell changes during pregnancy in multiple sclerosis (dated by TCRdb to the late 2010s). Regarding the research as a whole: Changes in the T cell repertoire over the course of pregnancy were examined in this study in women with multiple sclerosis.

The library was made by the immunoSEQ multiplex PCR assay. TCRdb obtained this table from immuneACCESS and retained in-frame rearrangements with V and J assigned. These tables miss some clones; where compared with another copy, unresolved V genes account for less than half of the shortfall, and the remainder is unexplained. This sample holds 50,000 to 75,000 clones; under 95% were observed only once. The top ten clonotypes cover around 3.3% of the sample. The CDR3 runs 15 residues from the cysteine to the phenylalanine. Left in the record is the CDR3 DNA by itself, 45 bases read in frame from the first base. Compared with germline, V lacks 4 bases and J lacks 10 bases; bases without a gene match: 12. The germline V gene gives CDR1 as SNHLY and CDR2 as FYNNEI.

The TCR was taken from a female donor in good health, enrolled as a control in a pregnancy study. Sequencing was performed on peripheral blood, taken in the first trimester of pregnancy. The sequence links TRBV2 to TRBJ2-1, with 8 bases matching TRBD1. The CDR3 loop reads CASSVPSRPGGEQFF. The DNA reads as follows: TGTGCCAGCAGTGTACCCAGCCGCCCAGGGGGCGAGCAGTTCTTC.